This paragraph covers one T cell receptor (beta chain) sequence. This clonotype came up a few times. This clone's antigen is unknown. Per-base qualities were not stored, and no clone one base away is much larger. The sequencing machine was an Illumina NovaSeq 6000. TCRalpha and TCRbeta cDNA libraries were built by 5'RACE with constant-segment primers, adding sample barcodes and unique molecular identifiers. Trizol reagent was used to extract RNA from every sample. Library amplification was performed in two PCR steps, and a second sample barcode and Illumina TruSeq adapters were introduced in the second step. Libraries were sequenced on an Illumina NovaSeq with 2 x 150 bp paired-end reads. On the study's bioinformatics: The reads were demultiplexed and collapsed into UMI-guided consensus sequences using migec v1.2.7. With mixcr v2.1.11, UMI consensuses were aligned to TRA and TRB V and J templates and assembled into clonotypes. A clonotype was counted as expanded or contracted only when both edgeR and NoisET called the clonotype significant, with the noise models trained on biological replicates. For edgeR calls, the cutoffs were a false discovery rate-adjusted p below 0.01 and a log2 fold-change threshold of 1. As an exploratory analysis of dynamics, max-normalized trajectories of the 1000 most abundant clonotypes were examined by PCA with hierarchical clustering. Separately sequenced CD4+ and CD8+ repertoires were used to assign a CD4 or CD8 phenotype to each responding clone. The raw public data were reprocessed by TCRdb itself: fastp quality trimming at Q25, MiXCR clonotype calling, in-frame beta chains only. CDR3 protein duplicates are merged, each entry listing the most common genes and DNA. These V and J calls originate from TCRdb's pipeline instead of the authors' own analysis. The sample table lists roughly 250,000 distinct CDR3 sequences, 15% to 20% of them with a count of one. The ten most abundant clones make up 3.5% to 4% of the sample.

PBMCs were isolated by Ficoll-Paque density gradient centrifugation. Looking up the germline V gene (reference sequence) yields CDR1 DFQATT and CDR2 SNEGSKA. After removal of 3 bases from V and 1 base from J, the junction retains 6 bases not matched to a gene. The CDR3 covers 14 residues, taking in both the cysteine and the phenylalanine. Just CDR3 DNA is preserved here, 42 bases in frame from base 1. The data derive from a study of T-cell memory formation after mild COVID-19 (dated by TCRdb to the early 2020s). Notes on the research overall: Most TCR sequence clusters were specific to one of the two donors. In a couple of donors, T-cell clones that expanded and contracted after mild COVID-19 were followed by sequencing TCRalpha and TCRbeta repertoires longitudinally. Two young, previously healthy adult volunteers made up the cohort, one male and one female. What the authors observed across the whole study: Clones that contracted from day 15 to 85 showed balanced CD4/CD8 phenotypes, whereas a second wave of clones that expanded from day 15 to 37 leaned towards CD4+. Contracting CD4+ clones were located mainly in the CM and EM memory subsets, whereas CD8+ clones were found to be enriched in EMRA. Whether the second-wave clones peaking on day 37 were SARS-CoV-2 specific was not confirmed. Some responding clones were found in pre-infection memory, which suggests that pre-existing cross-reactive memory T cells took part in the SARS-CoV-2 response. Only a couple of mild cases were covered by the study, and larger cohorts that include severe cases with pre-infection samples were considered necessary.

Material: PBMCs or a T cell subset sorted from them (not recorded which). The sequence came from a man between 18 and 35 years old who had mild COVID-19 (a few samples of this study predate the infection). The sample titles of this study are shuffled in the database, so cell type and time point are left out; the donor was told from shared clones. The chain is made from TRBV20-1 and TRBJ2-7; a stretch of 7 junction bases matches TRBD1. CDR3 reads: CSARAPGQSYEQYF. The DNA reads TGCAGTGCTAGGGCCCCGGGACAGTCCTACGAGCAGTACTTC.